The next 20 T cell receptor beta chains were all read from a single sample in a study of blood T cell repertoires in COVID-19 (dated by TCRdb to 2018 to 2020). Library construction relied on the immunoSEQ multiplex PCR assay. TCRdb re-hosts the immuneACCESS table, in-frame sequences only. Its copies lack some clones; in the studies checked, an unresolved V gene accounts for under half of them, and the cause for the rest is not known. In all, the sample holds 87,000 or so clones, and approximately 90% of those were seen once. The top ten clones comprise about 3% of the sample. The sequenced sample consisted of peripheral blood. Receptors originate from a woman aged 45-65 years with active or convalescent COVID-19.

The CDR3 region is CASSLPGRNTEAFF. In DNA, the CDR3 is TGTGCCAGTAGTCTTCCCGGGAGAAACACTGAAGCTTTCTTT. The chain employs TRBV19 and TRBJ1-1; D not resolved. Germline V gene sequence: CDR1 LNHDA, CDR2 SQIVND (reference sequence). The V end was cut by 5 bases, the J end by 2 bases, with 12 bases between. CDR3 length equals 14 residues.

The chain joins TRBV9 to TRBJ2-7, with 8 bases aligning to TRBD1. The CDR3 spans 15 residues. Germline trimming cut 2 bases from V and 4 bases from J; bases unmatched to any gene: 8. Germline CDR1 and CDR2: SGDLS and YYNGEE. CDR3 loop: CASSVSGGRGYEQYF. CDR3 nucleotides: TGTGCCAGCAGCGTCTCAGGGGGCAGGGGTTACGAGCAGTACTTC.

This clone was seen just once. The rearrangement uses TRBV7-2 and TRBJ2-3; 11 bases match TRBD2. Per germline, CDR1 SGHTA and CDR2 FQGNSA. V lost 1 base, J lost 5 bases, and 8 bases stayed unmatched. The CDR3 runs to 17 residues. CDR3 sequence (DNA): TGTGCCAGCAGCTTAGACTCTCTAGCGGGGGGCGTAGATACGCAGTATTTT. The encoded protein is CASSLDSLAGGVDTQYF.

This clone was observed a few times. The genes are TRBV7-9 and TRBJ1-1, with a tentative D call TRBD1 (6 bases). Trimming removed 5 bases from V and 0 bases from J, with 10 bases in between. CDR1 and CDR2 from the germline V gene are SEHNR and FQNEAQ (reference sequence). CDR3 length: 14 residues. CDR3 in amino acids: CASSPRGMNTEAFF. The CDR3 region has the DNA TGTGCCAGCAGCCCCAGGGGCATGAACACTGAAGCTTTCTTT.

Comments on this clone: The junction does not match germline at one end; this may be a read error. This CDR3 reads CASSSWASTVSTDTQYF. CDR3 nucleotides: TGTGCCAGTAGCTCATGGGCCTCTACAGTAAGCACAGATACGCAGTATTTT. This chain uses TRBV7-9 with TRBJ2-3, with D unclear. The length of the CDR3 is 17 residues. The germline V gene has CDR1 SEHNR and CDR2 FQNEAQ (reference sequence).

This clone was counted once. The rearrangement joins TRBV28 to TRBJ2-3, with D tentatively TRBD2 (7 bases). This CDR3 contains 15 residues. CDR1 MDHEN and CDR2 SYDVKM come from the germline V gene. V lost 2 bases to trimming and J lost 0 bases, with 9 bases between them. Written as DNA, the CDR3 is TGTGCCAGCAGTTTAGGGGGGGGCAGCACAGATACGCAGTATTTT. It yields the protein CASSLGGGSTDTQYF.

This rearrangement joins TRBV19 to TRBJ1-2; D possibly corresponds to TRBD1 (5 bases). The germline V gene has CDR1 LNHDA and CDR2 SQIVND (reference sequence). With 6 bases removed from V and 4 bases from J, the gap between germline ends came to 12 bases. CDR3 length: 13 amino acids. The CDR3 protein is CASRRQDTYGYTF. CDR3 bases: TGTGCCAGTAGGAGGCAGGACACCTATGGCTACACCTTC.

The CDR3 sequence is CASSRPAYGYTF. DNA of the CDR3: TGTGCCAGTAGTAGGCCCGCTTATGGCTACACCTTC. This sequence joins TRBV19 and TRBJ1-2, with D hard to call. V shed 4 bases and J shed 5 bases, with 8 bases lying between them. Germline CDR1 and CDR2: LNHDA and SQIVND (reference sequence). The CDR3 extends over 12 amino acids.

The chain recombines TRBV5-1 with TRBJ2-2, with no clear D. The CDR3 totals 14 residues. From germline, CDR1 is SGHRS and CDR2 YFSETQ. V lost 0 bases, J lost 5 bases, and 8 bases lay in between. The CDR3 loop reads CASSLGVETGELFF. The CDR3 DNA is TGCGCCAGCAGCTTGGGAGTAGAGACCGGGGAGCTGTTTTTT.

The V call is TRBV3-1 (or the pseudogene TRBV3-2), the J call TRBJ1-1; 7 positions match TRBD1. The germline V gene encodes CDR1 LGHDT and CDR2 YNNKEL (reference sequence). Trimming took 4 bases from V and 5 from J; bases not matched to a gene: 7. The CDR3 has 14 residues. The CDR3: CASSLTGVGTEAFF. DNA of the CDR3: TGTGCCAGCAGCCTAACAGGGGTGGGGACTGAAGCTTTCTTT.

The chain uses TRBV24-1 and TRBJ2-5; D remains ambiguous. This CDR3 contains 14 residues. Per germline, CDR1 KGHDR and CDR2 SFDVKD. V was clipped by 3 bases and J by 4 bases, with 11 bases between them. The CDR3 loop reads CATSDPRRGETQYF. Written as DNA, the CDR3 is TGTGCCACCAGTGATCCGAGACGCGGAGAGACCCAGTACTTC.

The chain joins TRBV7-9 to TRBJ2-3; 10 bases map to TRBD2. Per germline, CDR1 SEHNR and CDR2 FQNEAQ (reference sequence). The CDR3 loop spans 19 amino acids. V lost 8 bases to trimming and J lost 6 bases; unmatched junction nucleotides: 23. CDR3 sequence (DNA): TGTGCCAGCGTCCCACCCCCCCGGCTAGCGGGGGACTCGGGGGATACGCAGTATTTT. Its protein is CASVPPPRLAGDSGDTQYF.

As DNA, the CDR3 is TGTGCCAGCTCACCGACAGCGGGAGAGACCCAGTACTTC. Translated, it gives CASSPTAGETQYF. V gene TRBV18 combines with J gene TRBJ2-5; D is perhaps TRBD2 (6 bases). Looked up from germline, CDR1 is KGHSH and CDR2 is LQKENI. The CDR3 runs to 13 residues. Trimming took off 3 bases at V and 4 bases at J, with 9 bases between the two ends.

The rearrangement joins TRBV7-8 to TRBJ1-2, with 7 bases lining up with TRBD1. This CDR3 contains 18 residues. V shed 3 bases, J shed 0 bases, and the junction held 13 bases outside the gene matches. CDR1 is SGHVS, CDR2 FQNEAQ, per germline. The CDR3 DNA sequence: TGTGCCAGCAGCTTTCGGGGTCTCCCTACAGGGGCTAACTATGGCTACACCTTC. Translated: CASSFRGLPTGANYGYTF.

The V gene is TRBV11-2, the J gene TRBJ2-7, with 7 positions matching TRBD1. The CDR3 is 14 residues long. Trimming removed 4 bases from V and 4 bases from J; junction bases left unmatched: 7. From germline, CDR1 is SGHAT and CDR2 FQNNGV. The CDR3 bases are TGTGCCAGCAGCTCCGGGACAGACTCTTACGAGCAGTACTTC. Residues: CASSSGTDSYEQYF.

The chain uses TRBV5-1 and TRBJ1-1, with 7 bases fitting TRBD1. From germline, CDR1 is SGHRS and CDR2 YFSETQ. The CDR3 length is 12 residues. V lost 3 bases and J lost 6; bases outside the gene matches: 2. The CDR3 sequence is CASSWGTAEAFF. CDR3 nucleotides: TGCGCCAGCAGCTGGGGGACAGCTGAAGCTTTCTTT.

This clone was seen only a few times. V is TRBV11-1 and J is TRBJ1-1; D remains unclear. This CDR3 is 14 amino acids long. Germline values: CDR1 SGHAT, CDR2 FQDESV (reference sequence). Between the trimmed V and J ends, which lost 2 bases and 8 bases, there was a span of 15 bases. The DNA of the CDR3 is TGTGCCAGCAGCTTATTCAGGTCTCCCCCAGAAGCTTTCTTT. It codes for CASSLFRSPPEAFF. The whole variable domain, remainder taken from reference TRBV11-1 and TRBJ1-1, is EAEVAQSPRYKITEKSQAVAFWCDPISGHATLYWYRQILGQGPELLVQFQDESVVDDSQLPKDRFSAERLKGVDSTLKIQPAELGDSAMYLCASSLFRSPPEAFFGQGTRLTVV.

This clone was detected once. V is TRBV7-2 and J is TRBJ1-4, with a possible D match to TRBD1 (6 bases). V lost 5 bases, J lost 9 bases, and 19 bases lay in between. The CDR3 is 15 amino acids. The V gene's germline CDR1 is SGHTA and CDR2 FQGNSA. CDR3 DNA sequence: TGTGCCAGCAGCAACGGACAGCTCCCGCCCCAAAAACTGTTTTTT. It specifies CASSNGQLPPQKLFF.

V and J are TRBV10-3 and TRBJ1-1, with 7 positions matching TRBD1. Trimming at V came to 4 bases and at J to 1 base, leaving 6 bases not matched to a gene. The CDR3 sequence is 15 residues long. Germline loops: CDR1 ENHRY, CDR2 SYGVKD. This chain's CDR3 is CAISGGQARNTEAFF. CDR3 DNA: TGTGCCATCAGTGGAGGACAGGCGAGGAACACTGAAGCTTTCTTT.

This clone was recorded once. The CDR3 DNA reads TGCGCCAGCAGCCACCAACGGCTAGCGGGGGGCACGGGGGATGAGCAGTTCTTC. Residues: CASSHQRLAGGTGDEQFF. The chain links TRBV4-1 to TRBJ2-1; 11 bases agree with TRBD2. V shed 3 bases and J 8 bases; nucleotides not matched to a gene: 15. The CDR3 consists of 18 residues. Germline assignment: CDR1 MGHRA and CDR2 YSYEKL.